The entry below gives a single TCR beta chain sequence along with its context. The data originate from a study of blood T cell repertoires in COVID-19. For the study at large: Acute and convalescent COVID-19 specimens originated in the United States, Italy and Spain. T cells, B-cell-depleted T cells, or PBMCs supplied cDNA or gDNA.

V gave up 4 bases and J gave up 7 bases; unmatched junction bases: 10. The CDR3 extends over 16 amino acids. From germline, CDR1 is LGHNA and CDR2 YSLEER. Source study methods: Using reference gene primer amplification, nucleated cell counts were estimated. The protocol was immunoSEQ multiplex PCR, while the TCRdb copy is restricted to in-frame clones and leaves out a portion. V, J and clone size reflect that table, while D and trimming were determined from the DNA. Among around 250,000 clones listed, 86% were seen once. The chain joins TRBV4-3 to TRBJ2-1; 10 bases line up with TRBD2. This sequence was found in a man aged 55-75 years with acute or convalescent COVID-19. The sample was peripheral blood. In DNA form, the CDR3 reads TGCGCCAGCAGCCCGGCAGCGGGAGGGGCTTCTAATGAGCAGTTCTTC. This codes for CASSPAAGGASNEQFF.